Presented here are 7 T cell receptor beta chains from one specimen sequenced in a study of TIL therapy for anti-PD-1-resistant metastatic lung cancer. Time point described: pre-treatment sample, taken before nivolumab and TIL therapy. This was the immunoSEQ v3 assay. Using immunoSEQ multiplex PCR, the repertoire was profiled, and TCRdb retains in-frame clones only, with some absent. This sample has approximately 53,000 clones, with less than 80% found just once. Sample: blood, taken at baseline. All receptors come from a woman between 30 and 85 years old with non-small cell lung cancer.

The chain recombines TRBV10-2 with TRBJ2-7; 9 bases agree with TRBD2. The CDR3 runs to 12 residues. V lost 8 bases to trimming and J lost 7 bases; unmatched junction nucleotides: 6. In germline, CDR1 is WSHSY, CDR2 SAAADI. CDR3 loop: CASGAGGGEQYF. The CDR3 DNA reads TGCGCCAGCGGGGCGGGAGGGGGTGAGCAGTACTTC.

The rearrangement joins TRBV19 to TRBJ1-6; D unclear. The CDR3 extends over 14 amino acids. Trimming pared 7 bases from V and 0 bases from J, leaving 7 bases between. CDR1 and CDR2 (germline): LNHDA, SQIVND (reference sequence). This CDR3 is CASTRSSYNSPLHF. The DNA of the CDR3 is TGTGCCAGTACGAGGAGCTCCTATAATTCACCCCTCCACTTT.

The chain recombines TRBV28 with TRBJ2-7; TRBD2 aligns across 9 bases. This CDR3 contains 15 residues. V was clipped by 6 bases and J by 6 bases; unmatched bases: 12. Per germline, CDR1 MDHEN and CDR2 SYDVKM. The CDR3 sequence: CASSRQLAGIAEQYF. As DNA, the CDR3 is TGTGCCAGCAGCCGACAACTAGCGGGTATAGCCGAGCAGTACTTC.

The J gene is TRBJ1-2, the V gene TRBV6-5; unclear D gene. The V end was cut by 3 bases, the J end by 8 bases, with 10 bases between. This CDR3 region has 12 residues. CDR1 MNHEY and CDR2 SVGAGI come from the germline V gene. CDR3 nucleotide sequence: TGTGCCAGCAGTTATACCGGTCGGGGCTACACCTTC. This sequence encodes CASSYTGRGYTF.

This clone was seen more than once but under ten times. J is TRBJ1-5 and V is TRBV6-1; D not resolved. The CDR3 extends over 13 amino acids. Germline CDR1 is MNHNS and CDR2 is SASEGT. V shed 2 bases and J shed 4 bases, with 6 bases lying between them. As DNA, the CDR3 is TGTGCCAGCAGTGAACGGCCTAATCAGCCCCAGCATTTT. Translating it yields CASSERPNQPQHF.

The CDR3 DNA reads TGCGCCAGCAGCTTGACTAGCGGGGGCAATGAGCAGTTCTTC. This encodes CASSLTSGGNEQFF. V is TRBV5-1 and J is TRBJ2-1, with TRBD2 matching over 11 bases. The CDR3 is 14 amino acids. The V gene's germline CDR1 is SGHRS and CDR2 YFSETQ. After removal of 1 base from V and 6 bases from J, the junction contained 0 bases not matched to a gene.

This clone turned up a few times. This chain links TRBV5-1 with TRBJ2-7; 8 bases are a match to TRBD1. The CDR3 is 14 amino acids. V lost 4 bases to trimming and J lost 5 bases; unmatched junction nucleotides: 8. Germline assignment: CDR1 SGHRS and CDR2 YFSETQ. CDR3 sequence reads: CASSTRTGKDEQYF. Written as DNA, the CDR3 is TGCGCCAGCAGCACTCGGACAGGGAAGGACGAGCAGTACTTC.